A single sample gave rise to the 32 T cell receptor beta chains below, sequenced in a study of CD8+CD57+ T cells in acquired aplastic anemia. CD8+CD57+ cell expansion had been shown by flow cytometry in patients chosen for sequencing. According to the study, genomic DNA was the template for TCR beta VDJ and CDR3 profiling. TCRdb re-analysed the reads in MiXCR, keeping a single row per CDR3 protein. The sample gives fewer than 200,000 distinct CDR3 sequences, 71% of which show up once; around 45% is in the top ten. The material sequenced was sorted CD4+, CD8+, or CD8+CD57+ T cells (not recorded which) from PBMCs. These receptors were obtained from a human donor with aplastic anemia.

The chain uses TRBV2 and TRBJ2-1; 8 nucleotides align to TRBD2. Per the germline V gene, CDR1 is SNHLY and CDR2 is FYNNEI. This CDR3 has 14 residues. V shed 4 bases and J 6 bases; nucleotides not matched to a gene: 5. As DNA, the CDR3 is TGTGCCAGCAGTGTGGGCGGGGGGCTCAATGAGCAGTTCTTC. Translating it yields CASSVGGGLNEQFF.

This rearrangement joins TRBV15 to TRBJ2-5; D is possibly TRBD1 (6 bases). Germline CDR1 is LNHNV and CDR2 is YYDKDF (reference sequence). CDR3 length equals 16 residues. The V and J ends lost 5 bases and 0 bases respectively, with 16 bases between them. In DNA, the CDR3 is TGTGCCACCAGCCAGCTCAGGGGCCGATACCAAGAGACCCAGTACTTC. It translates to CATSQLRGRYQETQYF.

The V gene is TRBV4-1, the J gene TRBJ1-2; D is unresolved. Germline V gene sequence: CDR1 MGHRA, CDR2 YSYEKL. V was clipped by 0 bases and J by 2 bases, with 10 bases between them. This CDR3 region has 15 residues. The CDR3 here is CASSQEGFLNYGYTF. CDR3 sequence (DNA): TGCGCCAGCAGCCAAGAGGGGTTCCTAAACTATGGCTACACCTTC.

Concerning this clonotype itself: One end of the junction does not line up with germline, which may come from a read error. The V call is TRBV6-6, the J call TRBJ1-1; a possible D gene is TRBD1 (5 bases). Germline V CDR1 and CDR2: MNHNY, SVGAGI (reference sequence). This CDR3 comprises 13 residues. The CDR3 DNA sequence: TGTGCCGGCAGTCTCGGGGGAGGAGTTGAAGCTTTCTTT. It encodes CAGSLGGGVEAFF.

The chain uses TRBV2 and TRBJ2-5; TRBD1 matches at 10 bases. The last part of the DNA fits TRBJ2-7 better; the J call may be wrong. CDR1 is SNHLY, CDR2 FYNNEI, per germline. CDR3 length: 19 amino acids. DNA for the CDR3: TGTGCCAGCAGCGACCGGGGACAGGGGCTAAGCGGTCGCTCCTACGAGCAGTACTTC. Protein: CASSDRGQGLSGRSYEQYF.

This clonotype was observed a single time. The rearrangement links TRBV5-4 to TRBJ2-7; D possibly corresponds to TRBD1 (5 bases). CDR1 is SGHNT and CDR2 is YYREEE in the germline V gene (reference sequence). This CDR3 contains 12 residues. The V end lost 1 base, the J end lost 6 bases, and 8 bases lay between the germline ends. This CDR3 reads CASSLTRAEQYF. CDR3 in DNA: TGTGCCAGCAGCTTGACCAGGGCCGAGCAGTACTTC. Combining the CDR3 with reference TRBV5-4 and TRBJ2-7 gives the whole variable domain ETGVTQSPTHLIKTRGQQVTLRCSSQSGHNTVSWYQQALGQGPQFIFQYYREEENGRGNFPPRFSGLQFPNYSSELNVNALELDDSALYLCASSLTRAEQYFGPGTRLTVT.

V gene TRBV11-3 combines with J gene TRBJ2-7; TRBD1 aligns across 9 bases. The ends lost 5 bases at V and 2 bases at J; junction bases unmatched: 7. Germline CDR1 SGHNT, CDR2 YENEEA. The CDR3 loop spans 15 amino acids. The CDR3 DNA reads as TGTGCCAGCAGCGCCGGACAGGGGCCCCCCTACGAGCAGTACTTC. Its protein product is CASSAGQGPPYEQYF.

This clonotype was counted only a few times. J is TRBJ2-3 and V is TRBV7-2; 8 positions agree with TRBD2. The CDR3 extends over 16 amino acids. From germline, CDR1 is SGHTA and CDR2 FQGNSA. Trimming took 3 bases from V and 1 from J; bases not matched to a gene: 6. CDR3 in DNA: TGTGCCAGCAGCTTTGTGCGGGGGGAGGGCACAGATACGCAGTATTTT. It translates to CASSFVRGEGTDTQYF.

The gene calls are TRBV5-4 and TRBJ2-7; weak D call: TRBD2 (5 bases). This CDR3 is built from 15 residues. Trimming left V 4 bases short and J 0 bases short, with 14 bases between. In germline, CDR1 is SGHNT, CDR2 YYREEE (reference sequence). Here the CDR3 DNA reads TGTGCCAGCAGCCTGGGCGGACTCAGCTCCTACGAGCAGTACTTC. Amino acid sequence: CASSLGGLSSYEQYF.

This clonotype has a handful of counts. The chain combines TRBV24-1 with TRBJ2-6; D unresolved. CDR1 and CDR2 (germline): KGHDR, SFDVKD. V dropped 5 bases and J dropped 1 base, with 2 bases sitting between them. This CDR3 comprises 13 residues. This CDR3 reads CATSVSGANVLTF. The DNA for the CDR3 is TGTGCCACCAGTGTTTCTGGGGCCAACGTCCTGACTTTC.

This clonotype showed up just a few times. This chain links TRBV15 with TRBJ2-3; D is unclear. V was pared by 1 base and J by 2 bases, with 1 base between. The CDR3 totals 12 residues. CDR1 LNHNV and CDR2 YYDKDF come from the germline V gene (reference sequence). CDR3 protein: CATSRATDTQYF. In nucleotides, the CDR3 is TGTGCCACCAGCAGAGCCACAGATACGCAGTATTTT.

This chain connects TRBV24-1 to TRBJ2-5; D remains unclear. The CDR3 is 14 amino acids. CDR1 KGHDR and CDR2 SFDVKD come from the germline V gene. The V gene lost 0 bases and the J gene lost 2 bases, with 6 bases spanning the gap. The CDR3 coding sequence is TGTGCCACCAGTGATTTGTCGGAGCAAGAGACCCAGTACTTC. Amino acids: CATSDLSEQETQYF.

The chain joins TRBV7-9 to TRBJ2-2; D gene unclear. The CDR3 covers 16 residues. Trimming shortened V by 4 bases and J by 1 base, and 13 bases separated the two germline ends. Germline-derived CDR1 and CDR2 are SEHNR and FQNEAQ (reference sequence). Here the CDR3 DNA reads TGTGCCAGCAGCTGGCCAGTTAATGTGAACACCGGGGAGCTGTTTTTT. Its translation is CASSWPVNVNTGELFF.

The V gene is TRBV28, the J gene TRBJ1-1; no firm D call. Germline CDR1 is MDHEN and CDR2 is SYDVKM. V was cut by 6 bases and J by 0 bases, with 8 bases left in between. This CDR3 has 13 residues. The CDR3 protein is CASRPSLNTEAFF. As DNA, the CDR3 is TGTGCCAGCAGGCCTTCCTTGAACACTGAAGCTTTCTTT.

The V and J genes are TRBV20-1 and TRBJ2-5; D is perhaps TRBD1 (7 bases). Trimming removed 5 bases at V and 3 bases at J, with 13 bases between. This CDR3 region has 13 residues. Germline V CDR1 and CDR2: DFQATT, SNEGSKA (reference sequence). Here the CDR3 reads CSAPARGEETQYF. DNA for the CDR3: TGCAGTGCTCCCGCCAGGGGGGAAGAGACCCAGTACTTC.

This rearrangement joins TRBV5-1 to TRBJ1-2; a possible D gene is TRBD1 (5 bases). Germline assignment: CDR1 SGHRS and CDR2 YFSETQ. Trimming shortened V by 2 bases and J by 2 bases, and 10 bases separated the two germline ends. The CDR3 is 14 residues long. The CDR3 reads CASSFRTPNYGYTF. In nucleotides, the CDR3 is TGCGCCAGCAGCTTCCGGACACCCAACTATGGCTACACCTTC. The full variable domain, in which reference TRBV5-1 and TRBJ1-2 provide the parts outside the CDR3, is KAGVTQTPRYLIKTRGQQVTLSCSPISGHRSVSWYQQTPGQGLQFLFEYFSETQRNKGNFPGRFSGRQFSNSRSEMNVSTLELGDSALYLCASSFRTPNYGYTFGSGTRLTVV.

At least ten counts were recorded for this clonotype. V usage is TRBV6-4 and J usage is TRBJ1-2; D is undetermined. The CDR3 is 15 residues long. Trimming pared 3 bases from V and 8 bases from J, leaving 19 bases between. CDR1 and CDR2 (germline): MRHNA, SNTAGT. The CDR3 loop reads CASSETQEGGYGYTF. The CDR3 nucleotides are TGTGCCAGCAGTGAAACCCAGGAAGGAGGGTACGGCTACACCTTC.

The chain recombines TRBV4-3 with TRBJ2-7, with 8 positions matching TRBD1. The junction had 5 bases not matched to a gene; V was cut back by 3 bases and J by 1 base. CDR1 is LGHNA, CDR2 YSLEER, per germline. The CDR3 spans 15 residues. CDR3 sequence: CASSHGQGASYEQYF. For the CDR3, the DNA is TGCGCCAGCAGCCACGGACAGGGAGCATCCTACGAGCAGTACTTC.

This clonotype has only a few counts. The chain links TRBV2 to TRBJ1-1, with D possibly TRBD1 on 6 matching bases. Trimming stripped 7 bases from V and 5 bases from J, with 14 bases between. CDR1 SNHLY and CDR2 FYNNEI come from the germline V gene. The CDR3 is 13 amino acids. DNA for the CDR3: TGTGCCAGCAACAGGGACGGGGATACTGAAGCTTTCTTT. Its protein is CASNRDGDTEAFF.

The chain recombines TRBV9 with TRBJ1-4; D is ambiguous. The CDR3 is 15 amino acids. Germline lookup yields CDR1 SGDLS and CDR2 YYNGEE. Trimming removed 4 bases from V and 7 bases from J, with 17 bases in between. The CDR3 here is CASSPYSRLGEKLFF. Here the CDR3 DNA reads TGTGCCAGCAGCCCCTACTCGAGGTTGGGTGAAAAACTGTTTTTT.

As to this clonotype: A single base separates this from a much larger clone, so it may be a read error. The J gene is TRBJ2-3, the V gene TRBV6-2 or TRBV6-3, with 9 bases identical to TRBD2. This CDR3 is built from 15 residues. Germline V lookup: CDR1 MNHEY, CDR2 SVGEGT. CDR3 protein: CATRPSGGHTDTRYF. Written as DNA, the CDR3 is TGTGCCACCCGACCGAGCGGGGGGCATACAGATACGCGGTATTTT.

The rearrangement joins TRBV25-1 to TRBJ2-1; perhaps D is TRBD1 or TRBD2 (5 bases each). The CDR3 runs to 14 residues. V was pared by 11 bases and J by 7 bases, with 21 bases between. The germline CDR1 and CDR2 sequences are MGHDK and SYGVNS. CDR3 DNA sequence: TGTGCCGCAGGAGGCAGGTGGGGCCGGAATGAGCAGTTCTTC. It encodes CAAGGRWGRNEQFF.

This clonotype was seen more than once but under ten times. This chain links TRBV7-6 with TRBJ2-3; 11 bases are a match to TRBD2. CDR1 is SGHVS, CDR2 FNYEAQ, per germline. The length of the CDR3 is 17 residues. Trimming at V came to 0 bases and at J to 2 bases, leaving 4 bases not matched to a gene. Written as DNA, the CDR3 is TGTGCCAGCAGCTTAGCACGACTAGCGGGGATCACAGATACGCAGTATTTT. Its translation is CASSLARLAGITDTQYF.

This clonotype was observed a handful of times. The chain joins TRBV6-4 to TRBJ2-7; maybe TRBD1 (5 bases). Trimming stripped 5 bases from V and 1 base from J, with 9 bases between. Germline V gives CDR1 MRHNA, CDR2 SNTAGT. The CDR3 covers 13 residues. The CDR3 sequence is CASSYQGSYEQYF. The CDR3 DNA reads TGTGCCAGCAGTTACCAGGGTTCCTACGAGCAGTACTTC.

The rearrangement links TRBV2 to TRBJ2-7; possible D gene TRBD2, 5 bases. Trimming took off 8 bases at V and 0 bases at J, with 14 bases between the two ends. CDR1 SNHLY and CDR2 FYNNEI come from the germline V gene. The CDR3 spans 14 residues. This CDR3 reads CASGPAASSYEQYF. The CDR3 bases are TGTGCCAGCGGTCCAGCGGCTAGCTCCTACGAGCAGTACTTC.

This rearrangement joins TRBV9 to TRBJ1-4, with TRBD1 identical over 7 bases. The trim removed 4 bases at V and 3 bases at J, leaving 6 bases unmatched. The CDR3 runs 15 residues. CDR1 SGDLS and CDR2 YYNGEE come from the germline V gene. The CDR3 region is CASSTTGAANEKLFF. The CDR3, as DNA: TGTGCCAGCAGCACAACAGGGGCGGCTAATGAAAAACTGTTTTTT.

The count of this clonotype is one. The V gene is TRBV7-2, the J gene TRBJ1-6; D uncertain. V was cut by 5 bases and J by 5 bases, with 7 bases left in between. CDR3 length: 13 amino acids. Germline-derived CDR1 and CDR2 are SGHTA and FQGNSA. The CDR3 region has the DNA TGTGCCAGCAGCCCCGAAAATAATTCACCCCTCCACTTT. This sequence encodes CASSPENNSPLHF. The full variable domain, in which reference TRBV7-2 and TRBJ1-6 provide the parts outside the CDR3, is GAGVSQSPSNKVTEKGKDVELRCDPISGHTALYWYRQSLGQGLEFLIYFQGNSAPDKSGLPSDRFSAERTGGSVSTLTIQRTQQEDSAVYLCASSPENNSPLHFGNGTRLTVT.

The chain combines TRBV10-1 with TRBJ2-1; the match to TRBD1 covers 9 bases. The length of the CDR3 is 15 residues. Looked up from germline, CDR1 is WNHNN and CDR2 is SYGVQD (reference sequence). With V trimmed by 6 bases and J by 3 bases, 6 bases remained unmatched. This CDR3 reads CASRGQGPDYNEQFF. In DNA form, the CDR3 reads TGCGCCAGCAGGGGACAGGGTCCGGACTACAATGAGCAGTTCTTC.

The rearrangement uses TRBV9 and TRBJ2-7; 13 bases match TRBD2. CDR1 and CDR2 (germline): SGDLS, YYNGEE. After removal of 2 bases from V and 5 bases from J, the junction contained 7 bases not matched to a gene. This CDR3 has 16 amino acids. The CDR3 DNA sequence: TGTGCCAGCAGCGTCCGCTGGACTAGCGGGAGCGACGAGCAGTACTTC. Translated, it gives CASSVRWTSGSDEQYF.

The chain couples TRBV19 to TRBJ2-6; TRBD1 might be the D (5 bases). The CDR3 is made up of 16 amino acids. CDR1 is LNHDA and CDR2 is SQIVND in the germline V gene (reference sequence). The germline V and J ends were trimmed by 3 bases and 2 bases, with 11 bases remaining between them. CDR3 loop: CASSILDTPGANVLTF. The CDR3 region has the DNA TGTGCCAGTAGTATCCTGGACACCCCTGGGGCCAACGTCCTGACTTTC.

V gene TRBV10-3 combines with J gene TRBJ2-7; 9 nucleotides match TRBD2. CDR3 size: 15 residues. Trimming cost V 4 bases and J 7 bases; bases outside gene matches: 11. Germline assignment: CDR1 ENHRY and CDR2 SYGVKD. The CDR3 spells CAISARSLAGLEQYF. Written as DNA, the CDR3 is TGTGCCATCAGTGCTAGATCTCTAGCGGGACTAGAGCAGTACTTC.

This clonotype was observed many times. The chain joins TRBV7-3 to TRBJ1-1; D possibly corresponds to TRBD1 (6 bases). The CDR3 totals 14 residues. V gave up 3 bases and J gave up 2 bases, with 10 bases separating them. The germline CDR1 and CDR2 sequences are SGHTA and FQGTGA. CDR3: CASSLEGDNTEAFF. The CDR3 nucleotides read TGTGCCAGCAGCTTGGAGGGGGATAACACTGAAGCTTTCTTT.